This TCR beta chain was sequenced during a study of human T cells and chemical hapten exposure. Time point defined: patch test 2, 6 weeks after DPC sensitization. Treatment denoted: therapeutic diphenylcyclopropenone sensitization with weekly scalp DPC. V lost 6 bases to trimming and J lost 0 bases; unmatched junction nucleotides: 5. The CDR3 sequence is 16 residues long. TCRdb passed the RACE reads through MiXCR, listing each CDR3 protein once. The sample holds approximately 90,000 distinct CDR3 sequences; 9.5% to 11% are singletons and the top ten take under 2.5%. This TCR was recovered from a man between 40 and 49 years old with alopecia areata. Some clones in this sample may be carry-over from other donors' samples. The chain is built from TRBV12-3 or TRBV12-4 and TRBJ2-4; 10 bases align to TRBD1. Sequenced material: whole blood, taken in connection with sensitization to the hapten diphenylcyclopropenone (DPC). CDR3 protein: CASSSGTGEAKNIQYF. The DNA of the CDR3 is TGTGCCAGCAGCTCCGGGACAGGGGAAGCCAAAAACATTCAGTACTTC.